This is a list of T cell receptor beta chains from one sample in a study of CD8 T cells in ankylosing spondylitis. Using its own MiXCR run on the 5' RACE reads, TCRdb lists one record per CDR3 protein. The data contain 350,000 to 450,000 distinct CDR3 sequences, roughly 20% of them singletons. The sample taken for sequencing was blood, either unsorted or a sorted T cell fraction (not recorded which). These receptors were taken from a male donor with ankylosing spondylitis or in good health (not recorded which). CDR3s include the opening cysteine and the closing phenylalanine or tryptophan. A D gene is named only where the DNA matches it firmly. Clone size is not always given. Where it is, it says once, few, many or a class for expanded clones.

CDR3 length,clone size,D gene,J gene,V gene,CDR3 DNA,CDR3 protein
13,NA,NA,TRBJ2-2,TRBV11-2,TGTGCCAGCAGAGAAAGGGGGACCGGGGAGCTGTTTTTT,CASRERGTGELFF
16,few,NA,TRBJ1-2,TRBV29-1,TGCAGCGTTGAAGAAGAGGGCTGGGGGCCTAACTATGGCTACACCTTC,CSVEEEGWGPNYGYTF
14,few,NA,TRBJ2-7,TRBV12-3/TRBV12-4,TGTGCCAGCACCCCTTACGGACACGACTACGAGCAGTACTTC,CASTPYGHDYEQYF
14,few,TRBD1,TRBJ2-3,TRBV10-3,TGTGCCGCCCGGGACAGGGGTCGGGAAGATACGCAGTATTTT,CAARDRGREDTQYF
18,NA,NA,TRBJ2-5,TRBV6-5,TGTGCCAGCAGTTACTATGGCCGGGACACCAGGATACAAGAGACCCAGTACTTC,CASSYYGRDTRIQETQYF
15,NA,NA,TRBJ2-2,TRBV25-1,TGTGCCAGCAGTACCTTCCTTACGAACACCGGGGAGCTGTTTTTT,CASSTFLTNTGELFF
12,few,NA,TRBJ2-5,TRBV21-1,TGTGCCAGCAGCAAGAATGCGGAGACCCAGTACTTC,CASSKNAETQYF
15,few,NA,TRBJ2-1,TRBV4-1,TGCGCCAGCAGCCCGGGACCCGACTCCTACAATGAGCAGTTCTTC,CASSPGPDSYNEQFF
14,NA,NA,TRBJ2-1,TRBV12-3/TRBV12-4,TGTGCCAGCAGTTTAAGTGATTTCTACAATGAGCAGTTCTTC,CASSLSDFYNEQFF
14,once,NA,TRBJ2-5,TRBV6-2/TRBV6-3,TGTGCCAGCAGTACGCCCGGGACCACCCCCGCCCAGTACTTC,CASSTPGTTPAQYF
15,few,TRBD2,TRBJ2-7,TRBV2,TGTGCCAGCACCGACCCCCTAGCGGGGGACTACGAGCAGTACTTC,CASTDPLAGDYEQYF
14,NA,NA,TRBJ2-7,TRBV7-8,TGTGCCAGCAGCTTAGAGGCCCCAACCTACGAGCAGTACTTC,CASSLEAPTYEQYF
13,NA,TRBD2,TRBJ2-3,TRBV29-1,TGCAGCGTTGATCGGGGGGGCACAGATACGCAGTATTTT,CSVDRGGTDTQYF
18,few,TRBD2,TRBJ2-5,TRBV12-3/TRBV12-4,TGTGCCAGCAGTCTCCATAGACTAGCGGGGGCTCTCCAAGAGACCCAGTACTTC,CASSLHRLAGALQETQYF
16,NA,TRBD2,TRBJ2-1,TRBV7-3,TGTGCCAGCAGCGGATATAGCGGGGCGCCCTACAATGAGCAGTTCTTC,CASSGYSGAPYNEQFF
15,NA,TRBD1,TRBJ2-7,TRBV4-1,TGCGCCAGCAGCCATTCCTCGGGACAGTCCTACGAGCAGTACTTC,CASSHSSGQSYEQYF
13,NA,NA,TRBJ2-2,TRBV14,TGTGCCAGCAGCCCCCTCCACCCCGGGGAGCTGTTTTTT,CASSPLHPGELFF
13,few,NA,TRBJ2-7,TRBV5-1,TGCGCCAGCAGCGAGGGATACTCCTACGAGCAGTACTTC,CASSEGYSYEQYF
15,NA,NA,TRBJ2-3,TRBV12-3/TRBV12-4,TGTGCCAGCAGCGGGCGGGGCCGAAGCACAGATACGCAGTATTTT,CASSGRGRSTDTQYF
16,many,NA,TRBJ1-3,TRBV12-3/TRBV12-4,TGTGCCAGCACTTCCGCTGTGGACAGCGGGGGAAACACCATATATTTT,CASTSAVDSGGNTIYF
17,NA,NA,TRBJ2-5,TRBV20-1,TGCAGTGCTAGTAGGCGTTTTGACAGGAAGAACCAGGAGACCCAGTACTTC,CSASRRFDRKNQETQYF
14,NA,NA,TRBJ2-7,TRBV20-1,TGCAGTGCTAGAGGATTGATTGTAGTTTACGAGCAGTACTTC,CSARGLIVVYEQYF
14,NA,TRBD2,TRBJ2-7,TRBV20-1,TGCAGTGTTGGGAAGCGGGGAAGCTCCTACGAGCAGTACTTC,CSVGKRGSSYEQYF
14,NA,TRBD1,TRBJ2-7,TRBV12-3/TRBV12-4,TGTGCCAGCAGTTCTAGGACAGGGACCTACGAGCAGTACTTC,CASSSRTGTYEQYF
15,NA,TRBD1,TRBJ2-1,TRBV9,TGTGCCAGCAGCCAGACAGGGTTCGAGGGCAATGAGCAGTTCTTC,CASSQTGFEGNEQFF
17,few,TRBD1,TRBJ2-5,TRBV5-1,TGCGCCAGCAGCTTACCGGGGACAGTGATAAACCAAGAGACCCAGTACTTC,CASSLPGTVINQETQYF
13,many,NA,TRBJ2-5,TRBV12-3/TRBV12-4,TGTGCCAGCAGTCCGGACTCGAAAGAGACCCAGTACTTC,CASSPDSKETQYF
13,NA,TRBD1,TRBJ2-1,TRBV9,TGTGCCAGCAGCGTAAGAGGGACAGCGGAGCAGTTCTTC,CASSVRGTAEQFF
13,NA,NA,TRBJ2-1,TRBV7-8,TGTGCCAGCAGCTTAGAACCTGACAATGAGCAGTTCTTC,CASSLEPDNEQFF
16,few,NA,TRBJ2-7,TRBV7-8,TGTGCCAGCAGCTTAGATCGGGGTAAGGGACCCTACGAGCAGTACTTC,CASSLDRGKGPYEQYF
12,few,NA,TRBJ2-2,TRBV12-3/TRBV12-4,TGTGCCAGCAGTAACAGGGCCGGGGAGCTGTTTTTT,CASSNRAGELFF
15,NA,TRBD1,TRBJ2-1,TRBV20-1,TGCAGTGCTAGAGAGCCGGGGACAGGGTTGAATGAGCAGTTCTTC,CSAREPGTGLNEQFF
15,NA,NA,TRBJ2-3,TRBV12-3/TRBV12-4,TGTGCCAGCAGTTTTCGGCAAGGAGGGACAGATACGCAGTATTTT,CASSFRQGGTDTQYF
13,NA,NA,TRBJ2-4,TRBV20-1,TGCAGTGCTAGAGATCAGCCAGGGAACATTCAGTACTTC,CSARDQPGNIQYF
16,NA,NA,TRBJ2-1,TRBV3-1,TGTGCCAGCAGCCAAGACGCACTCCCCCCCTACAATGAGCAGTTCTTC,CASSQDALPPYNEQFF
17,NA,NA,TRBJ1-1,TRBV7-9,TGTGCCAGCAGCTCCTCCCTAATCCAGGACGCGAACACTGAAGCTTTCTTT,CASSSSLIQDANTEAFF
15,NA,NA,TRBJ1-1,TRBV21-1,TGTGCCAGCACCCGACAGGGGCGAAGAGAAACTGAAGCTTTCTTT,CASTRQGRRETEAFF
14,NA,NA,TRBJ2-7,TRBV30,TGTGCCTGGAGTGTGGGTGTGGATTCTTACGAGCAGTACTTC,CAWSVGVDSYEQYF
13,few,NA,TRBJ1-6,TRBV5-1,TGCGCCAGCGGCAGGTTGGATAATTCACCCCTCCACTTT,CASGRLDNSPLHF
13,many,NA,TRBJ1-5,TRBV12-3/TRBV12-4,TGTGCCAGCAGCCCGTGGGACAATCAGCCCCAGCATTTT,CASSPWDNQPQHF
17,few,TRBD2,TRBJ2-1,TRBV7-9,TGTGCCAGCAGCCCCACTAGCGGGGTAGGCCCCTACAATGAGCAGTTCTTC,CASSPTSGVGPYNEQFF
14,few,NA,TRBJ1-6,TRBV20-1,TGCAGTGCTAGCAGTCAGGCCCATAATTCACCCCTCCACTTT,CSASSQAHNSPLHF
13,many,NA,TRBJ2-1,TRBV20-1,TGCAGTGCTCGGGGAGGGGGTTACAATGAGCAGTTCTTC,CSARGGGYNEQFF
12,many,NA,TRBJ2-3,TRBV12-3/TRBV12-4,TGTGCCAGCAGAGGTGCGACAGATACGCAGTATTTT,CASRGATDTQYF
15,NA,NA,TRBJ2-7,TRBV5-6,TGTGCCAGCAGCATTCAGACAGGACCCTCCTACGAGCAGTACTTC,CASSIQTGPSYEQYF
16,once,TRBD1,TRBJ1-3,TRBV6-1,TGTGCCAGCTTCCCTTCCGGGACAGGGGTCGGAAACACCATATATTTT,CASFPSGTGVGNTIYF
14,NA,NA,TRBJ2-7,TRBV7-8,TGTGCCAGCAGATCCGGGACTGCATCCTACGAGCAGTACTTC,CASRSGTASYEQYF
15,NA,NA,TRBJ2-7,TRBV9,TGTGCCAGCAGCGCGGAGGGACTCCCTTCCTACGAGCAGTACTTC,CASSAEGLPSYEQYF
14,once,TRBD2,TRBJ2-3,TRBV6-1,TGTGCCAGCAGTAGGACTAGTGGTCCAGATACGCAGTATTTT,CASSRTSGPDTQYF
12,few,NA,TRBJ2-7,TRBV4-1,TGCGCCAGCAGCCAAGGGTGGGGGCAGCAGTACTTC,CASSQGWGQQYF
17,few,TRBD2,TRBJ2-3,TRBV12-3/TRBV12-4,TGTGCCAGCAGTTTAAGGTGGGGGACTAAAAACACAGATACGCAGTATTTT,CASSLRWGTKNTDTQYF
15,many,NA,TRBJ2-1,TRBV11-2,TGTGCCAGCAGCATTCTCGAACTATCTAACAATGAGCAGTTCTTC,CASSILELSNNEQFF
16,NA,TRBD2,TRBJ2-1,TRBV11-2,TGTGCCAGCAGCTTATCTCCAGCGGGGGGGTTCGGTGAGCAGTTCTTC,CASSLSPAGGFGEQFF
17,NA,TRBD2,TRBJ2-1,TRBV7-8,TGTGCCAGCAGCTCGACCGGGGGGGACTTATCCTACAATGAGCAGTTCTTC,CASSSTGGDLSYNEQFF
14,many,NA,TRBJ2-4,TRBV11-1,TGTGCCAGCAGCTTTGGCAGGGGCCACATGATTCAGTACTTC,CASSFGRGHMIQYF